Listed here are 10 T cell receptor beta chains from one sample, sequenced in a study of post-analysis software for immune sequencing data. Regarding the study as a whole: Relative to controls, patients had five TRBV segments at higher frequency, with TRBV5-6, TRBV5-1 and TRBV20-1 among these.

Their specific antigens are unknown. cDNA libraries for TCR beta contained unique molecular identifiers. TCRdb itself ran the PCR reads through MiXCR, one entry per CDR3 protein. The sample contains about 380,000 distinct CDR3 sequences, about a third of which appear only once. The material sequenced was blood. The receptors originated from a girl aged 5-17 years with multiple sclerosis.

The J gene is TRBJ2-1, the V gene TRBV10-3; perhaps TRBD2 as D (7 bases). Germline CDR1 ENHRY, CDR2 SYGVKD. V shed 6 bases and J shed 0 bases, with 9 bases lying between them. The CDR3 totals 14 residues. The CDR3 loop reads CAIRGGGSYNEQFF. In DNA, the CDR3 is TGTGCCATCAGAGGGGGGGGCTCCTACAATGAGCAGTTCTTC.

The rearrangement uses TRBV7-2 and TRBJ2-5, with TRBD2 identical over 9 bases. TRBJ2-7 explains the end of the DNA better; the J call may be wrong. The germline V gene encodes CDR1 SGHTA and CDR2 FQGNSA. This CDR3 has 14 residues. In DNA, the CDR3 is TGTGCCAGCAGCTTTATAGCGGGGGAAATCGAGCAGTACTTC. Protein sequence: CASSFIAGEIEQYF.

V is TRBV6-5 and J is TRBJ2-2; D may match TRBD1 or TRBD2 (6 bases each). Trimming took 11 bases from V and 6 from J, leaving 19 bases between them. CDR1 and CDR2 (germline): MNHEY, SVGAGI. The CDR3 runs to 14 residues. CDR3: CASRGQGWAGELFF. CDR3 DNA: TGTGCCTCCCGGGGGCAGGGCTGGGCCGGGGAGCTGTTTTTT.

This clonotype was recorded many times. This chain joins TRBV29-1 and TRBJ2-5, with D tentatively TRBD1 (6 bases). CDR1 is SQVTM and CDR2 is ANQGSEA in the germline V gene. Trimming left V 0 bases short and J 4 bases short, with 6 bases between. The CDR3 sequence is 12 residues long. CDR3 coding DNA: TGCAGCGTTGAAGAGGGGGCAGAGACCCAGTACTTC. This codes for CSVEEGAETQYF.

This clonotype was observed a handful of times. V usage is TRBV20-1 and J usage is TRBJ2-3; no reliable D call. This CDR3 is 13 amino acids long. Germline assignment: CDR1 DFQATT and CDR2 SNEGSKA (reference sequence). The V end lost 3 bases, the J end lost 4 bases, and 11 bases lay between the germline ends. CDR3 sequence reads: CSASVPSADTQYF. The CDR3, as DNA: TGCAGTGCTAGCGTCCCTTCCGCAGATACGCAGTATTTT.

This CDR3 reads CASSLVGGRDTQYF. The CDR3 coding sequence is TGTGCCAGCAGCTTGGTGGGGGGTAGAGATACGCAGTATTTT. The chain links TRBV5-4 to TRBJ2-3; D is perhaps TRBD2 (6 bases). The CDR3 runs 14 residues. From germline, CDR1 is SGHNT and CDR2 YYREEE (reference sequence). V was shortened by 0 bases and J by 5 bases, with 10 bases between the two germline ends.

This clonotype was observed a few times. The V and J genes are TRBV24-1 and TRBJ1-3; no firm D call. Per the germline V gene, CDR1 is KGHDR and CDR2 is SFDVKD. CDR3 length: 14 residues. Trimming left V 7 bases short and J 8 bases short, with 17 bases between. CDR3 sequence: CATRGHDAADTIYF. CDR3 sequence (DNA): TGTGCCACCAGAGGCCACGATGCCGCAGACACCATATATTTT.

About this clonotype: With a much larger clone just one base away, this may be a read error. This sequence joins TRBV27 and TRBJ2-7; either TRBD1 or TRBD2 may supply D (5 bases each). This CDR3 is 15 amino acids long. In germline, CDR1 is MNHEY, CDR2 SMNVEV (reference sequence). V was clipped by 3 bases and J by 7 bases, with 19 bases between them. In DNA form, the CDR3 reads TGTGCCAGCAGTTTGGGGTGGGGACCCGGTAGGGAGCAGTACTTC. Its translation is CASSLGWGPGREQYF.

The chain has TRBV29-1 and TRBJ1-1, with D unresolved. Trimming took 2 bases from V and 0 from J, leaving 4 bases between them. The CDR3 totals 12 residues. Germline CDR1 and CDR2: SQVTM and ANQGSEA. The CDR3, as DNA: TGCAGCGTTGAACGAGTGAACACTGAAGCTTTCTTT. Protein sequence: CSVERVNTEAFF.

This clonotype was seen at least ten times. The chain has TRBV5-7 and TRBJ2-5; TRBD1 agrees at 10 bases. TRBV5-7 is placed among ORFs of uncertain function. Trimming cost V 5 bases and J 3 bases; bases outside gene matches: 7. The CDR3 is 15 residues long. The CDR3 spells CASSFPGQGEETQYF. In DNA form, the CDR3 reads TGTGCCAGCAGTTTCCCCGGACAGGGGGAAGAGACCCAGTACTTC.